This T cell receptor beta chain came from a study of control samples from healthy donors and cancer patients. Germline V lookup: CDR1 SGHAT, CDR2 FQNNGV. V dropped 1 base and J dropped 1; count of bases not matched to a gene: 10. This CDR3 comprises 17 residues. Some clones are missing from TCRdb's copy, which holds only in-frame ones; the method was immunoSEQ multiplex PCR. The data contain 90,000 to 150,000 clones, approximately 88% of them singletons. The source material was blood. The J gene is TRBJ2-7, the V gene TRBV11-2, with 7 bases fitting TRBD2. The receptor comes from a man aged 40-49 years in good health. The CDR3 nucleotides read TGTGCCAGCAGCTTAGGAAGTGGCGGGGGTTGGTCCTACGAGCAGTACTTC. Translation gives CASSLGSGGGWSYEQYF.